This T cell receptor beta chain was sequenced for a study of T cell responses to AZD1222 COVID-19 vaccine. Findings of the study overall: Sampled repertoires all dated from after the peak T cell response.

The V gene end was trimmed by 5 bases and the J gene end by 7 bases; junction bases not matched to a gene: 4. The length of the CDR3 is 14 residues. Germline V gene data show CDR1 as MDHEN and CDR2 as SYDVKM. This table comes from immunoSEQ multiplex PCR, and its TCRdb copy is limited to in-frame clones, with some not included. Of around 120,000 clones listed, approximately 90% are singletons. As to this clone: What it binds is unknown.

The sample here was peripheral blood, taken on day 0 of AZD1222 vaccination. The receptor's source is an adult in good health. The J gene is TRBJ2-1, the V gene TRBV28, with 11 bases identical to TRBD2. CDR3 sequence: CASSTLAGANEQFF. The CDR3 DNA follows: TGTGCCAGCAGTACACTAGCGGGAGCAAATGAGCAGTTCTTC.